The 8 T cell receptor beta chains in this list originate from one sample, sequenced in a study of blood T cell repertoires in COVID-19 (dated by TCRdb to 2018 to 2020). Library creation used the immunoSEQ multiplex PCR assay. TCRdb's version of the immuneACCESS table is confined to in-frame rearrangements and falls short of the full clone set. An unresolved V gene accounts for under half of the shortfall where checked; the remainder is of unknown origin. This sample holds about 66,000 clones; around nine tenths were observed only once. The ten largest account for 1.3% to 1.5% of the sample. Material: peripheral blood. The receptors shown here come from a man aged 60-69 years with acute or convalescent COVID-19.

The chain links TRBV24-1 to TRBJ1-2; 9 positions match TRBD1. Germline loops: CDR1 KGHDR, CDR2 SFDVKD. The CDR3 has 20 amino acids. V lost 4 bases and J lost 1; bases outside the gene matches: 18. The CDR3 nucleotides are TGTGCCACCAGTGAAGAAGAGGCCAATCCACGGGACAGGGATAACTATGGCTACACCTTC. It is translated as CATSEEEANPRDRDNYGYTF.

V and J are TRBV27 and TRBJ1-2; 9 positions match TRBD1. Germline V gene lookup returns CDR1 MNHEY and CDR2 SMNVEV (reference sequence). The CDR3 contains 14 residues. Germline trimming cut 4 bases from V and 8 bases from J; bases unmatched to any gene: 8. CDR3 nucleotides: TGTGCCAGCAGTTCCGGGACAGGGTCGAGAGGCTACACCTTC. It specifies CASSSGTGSRGYTF.

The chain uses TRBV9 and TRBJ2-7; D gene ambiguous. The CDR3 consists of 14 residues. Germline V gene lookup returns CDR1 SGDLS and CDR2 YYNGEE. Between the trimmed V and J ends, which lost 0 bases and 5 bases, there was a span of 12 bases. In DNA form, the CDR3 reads TGTGCCAGCAGCGTAGAACCCTGGGCCCACGAGCAGTACTTC. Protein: CASSVEPWAHEQYF.

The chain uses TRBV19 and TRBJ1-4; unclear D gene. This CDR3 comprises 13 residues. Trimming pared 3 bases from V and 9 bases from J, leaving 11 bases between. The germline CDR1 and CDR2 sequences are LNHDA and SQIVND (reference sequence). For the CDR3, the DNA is TGTGCCAGTAGTATCGTCACGGGGAAAAAACTGTTTTTT. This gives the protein CASSIVTGKKLFF.

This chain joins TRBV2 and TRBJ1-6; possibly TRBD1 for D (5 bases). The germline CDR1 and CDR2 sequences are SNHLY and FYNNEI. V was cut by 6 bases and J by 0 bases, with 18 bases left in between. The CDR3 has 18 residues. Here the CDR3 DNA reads TGTGCCAGCAGCAATACCCACAGGTCTGGCTCCTATAATTCACCCCTCCACTTT. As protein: CASSNTHRSGSYNSPLHF. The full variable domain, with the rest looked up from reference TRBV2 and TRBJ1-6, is EPEVTQTPSHQVTQMGQEVILRCVPISNHLYFYWYRQILGQKVEFLVSFYNNEISEKSEIFDDQFSVERPDGSNFTLKIRSTKLEDSAMYFCASSNTHRSGSYNSPLHFGNGTRLTVT.

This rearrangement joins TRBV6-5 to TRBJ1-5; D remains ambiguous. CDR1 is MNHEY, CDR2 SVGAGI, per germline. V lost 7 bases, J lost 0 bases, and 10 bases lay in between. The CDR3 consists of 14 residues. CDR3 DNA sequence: TGTGCCAGCACGGAGAGGTATAGCAATCAGCCCCAGCATTTT. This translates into CASTERYSNQPQHF.

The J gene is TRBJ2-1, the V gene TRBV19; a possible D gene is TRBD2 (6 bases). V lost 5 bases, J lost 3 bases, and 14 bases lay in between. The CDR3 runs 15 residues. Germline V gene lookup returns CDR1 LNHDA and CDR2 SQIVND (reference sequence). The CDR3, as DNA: TGTGCCAGTAGTTTAAGGTGGGGGGACTACAATGAGCAGTTCTTC. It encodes CASSLRWGDYNEQFF.

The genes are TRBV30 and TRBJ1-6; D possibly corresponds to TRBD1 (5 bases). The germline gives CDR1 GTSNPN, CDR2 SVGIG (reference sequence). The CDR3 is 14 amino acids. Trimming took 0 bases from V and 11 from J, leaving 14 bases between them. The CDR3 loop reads CAWSVGQGTPPLHF. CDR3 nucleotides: TGTGCCTGGAGTGTAGGGCAGGGAACGCCACCCCTCCACTTT.